This TCR beta chain is drawn from a study of cytomegalovirus exposure and HLA in healthy donors. Whole-study results and caveats: Association of a missense DCLRE1C variant with TCR beta V- and J-gene trimming was reported in a later analysis. Several of the most significant clusters were apparently associated with common viral pathogens in a later analysis.

A note on this clone: Antigen specificity is unknown.

There are 16 residues in the CDR3. V was clipped by 2 bases and J by 7 bases; unmatched bases: 9. The germline gives CDR1 LNHNV, CDR2 YYDKDF (reference sequence). In the PCR, 60 Vbeta and 13 Jbeta primers were used. Repertoires were generated with immunoSEQ multiplex PCR, while TCRdb's copy carries only in-frame clones and drops some. The sample has over 150,000 clones; roughly four fifths are singletons. The sequence was obtained from a woman aged 45 to 65 in good health and CMV-seropositive. The specimen was PBMCs. The rearrangement links TRBV15 to TRBJ2-1; 9 bases align to TRBD2. CDR3 DNA: TGTGCCACCAGCAGACATAGCGGGAGCCTACGGAATGAGCAGTTCTTC. Translated, it gives CATSRHSGSLRNEQFF. The complete variable domain, with remaining parts taken from reference TRBV15 and TRBJ2-1, reads DAMVIQNPRYQVTQFGKPVTLSCSQTLNHNVMYWYQQKSSQAPKLLFHYYDKDFNNEADTPDNFQSRRPNTSFCFLDIRSPGLGDTAMYLCATSRHSGSLRNEQFFGPGTRLTVL.